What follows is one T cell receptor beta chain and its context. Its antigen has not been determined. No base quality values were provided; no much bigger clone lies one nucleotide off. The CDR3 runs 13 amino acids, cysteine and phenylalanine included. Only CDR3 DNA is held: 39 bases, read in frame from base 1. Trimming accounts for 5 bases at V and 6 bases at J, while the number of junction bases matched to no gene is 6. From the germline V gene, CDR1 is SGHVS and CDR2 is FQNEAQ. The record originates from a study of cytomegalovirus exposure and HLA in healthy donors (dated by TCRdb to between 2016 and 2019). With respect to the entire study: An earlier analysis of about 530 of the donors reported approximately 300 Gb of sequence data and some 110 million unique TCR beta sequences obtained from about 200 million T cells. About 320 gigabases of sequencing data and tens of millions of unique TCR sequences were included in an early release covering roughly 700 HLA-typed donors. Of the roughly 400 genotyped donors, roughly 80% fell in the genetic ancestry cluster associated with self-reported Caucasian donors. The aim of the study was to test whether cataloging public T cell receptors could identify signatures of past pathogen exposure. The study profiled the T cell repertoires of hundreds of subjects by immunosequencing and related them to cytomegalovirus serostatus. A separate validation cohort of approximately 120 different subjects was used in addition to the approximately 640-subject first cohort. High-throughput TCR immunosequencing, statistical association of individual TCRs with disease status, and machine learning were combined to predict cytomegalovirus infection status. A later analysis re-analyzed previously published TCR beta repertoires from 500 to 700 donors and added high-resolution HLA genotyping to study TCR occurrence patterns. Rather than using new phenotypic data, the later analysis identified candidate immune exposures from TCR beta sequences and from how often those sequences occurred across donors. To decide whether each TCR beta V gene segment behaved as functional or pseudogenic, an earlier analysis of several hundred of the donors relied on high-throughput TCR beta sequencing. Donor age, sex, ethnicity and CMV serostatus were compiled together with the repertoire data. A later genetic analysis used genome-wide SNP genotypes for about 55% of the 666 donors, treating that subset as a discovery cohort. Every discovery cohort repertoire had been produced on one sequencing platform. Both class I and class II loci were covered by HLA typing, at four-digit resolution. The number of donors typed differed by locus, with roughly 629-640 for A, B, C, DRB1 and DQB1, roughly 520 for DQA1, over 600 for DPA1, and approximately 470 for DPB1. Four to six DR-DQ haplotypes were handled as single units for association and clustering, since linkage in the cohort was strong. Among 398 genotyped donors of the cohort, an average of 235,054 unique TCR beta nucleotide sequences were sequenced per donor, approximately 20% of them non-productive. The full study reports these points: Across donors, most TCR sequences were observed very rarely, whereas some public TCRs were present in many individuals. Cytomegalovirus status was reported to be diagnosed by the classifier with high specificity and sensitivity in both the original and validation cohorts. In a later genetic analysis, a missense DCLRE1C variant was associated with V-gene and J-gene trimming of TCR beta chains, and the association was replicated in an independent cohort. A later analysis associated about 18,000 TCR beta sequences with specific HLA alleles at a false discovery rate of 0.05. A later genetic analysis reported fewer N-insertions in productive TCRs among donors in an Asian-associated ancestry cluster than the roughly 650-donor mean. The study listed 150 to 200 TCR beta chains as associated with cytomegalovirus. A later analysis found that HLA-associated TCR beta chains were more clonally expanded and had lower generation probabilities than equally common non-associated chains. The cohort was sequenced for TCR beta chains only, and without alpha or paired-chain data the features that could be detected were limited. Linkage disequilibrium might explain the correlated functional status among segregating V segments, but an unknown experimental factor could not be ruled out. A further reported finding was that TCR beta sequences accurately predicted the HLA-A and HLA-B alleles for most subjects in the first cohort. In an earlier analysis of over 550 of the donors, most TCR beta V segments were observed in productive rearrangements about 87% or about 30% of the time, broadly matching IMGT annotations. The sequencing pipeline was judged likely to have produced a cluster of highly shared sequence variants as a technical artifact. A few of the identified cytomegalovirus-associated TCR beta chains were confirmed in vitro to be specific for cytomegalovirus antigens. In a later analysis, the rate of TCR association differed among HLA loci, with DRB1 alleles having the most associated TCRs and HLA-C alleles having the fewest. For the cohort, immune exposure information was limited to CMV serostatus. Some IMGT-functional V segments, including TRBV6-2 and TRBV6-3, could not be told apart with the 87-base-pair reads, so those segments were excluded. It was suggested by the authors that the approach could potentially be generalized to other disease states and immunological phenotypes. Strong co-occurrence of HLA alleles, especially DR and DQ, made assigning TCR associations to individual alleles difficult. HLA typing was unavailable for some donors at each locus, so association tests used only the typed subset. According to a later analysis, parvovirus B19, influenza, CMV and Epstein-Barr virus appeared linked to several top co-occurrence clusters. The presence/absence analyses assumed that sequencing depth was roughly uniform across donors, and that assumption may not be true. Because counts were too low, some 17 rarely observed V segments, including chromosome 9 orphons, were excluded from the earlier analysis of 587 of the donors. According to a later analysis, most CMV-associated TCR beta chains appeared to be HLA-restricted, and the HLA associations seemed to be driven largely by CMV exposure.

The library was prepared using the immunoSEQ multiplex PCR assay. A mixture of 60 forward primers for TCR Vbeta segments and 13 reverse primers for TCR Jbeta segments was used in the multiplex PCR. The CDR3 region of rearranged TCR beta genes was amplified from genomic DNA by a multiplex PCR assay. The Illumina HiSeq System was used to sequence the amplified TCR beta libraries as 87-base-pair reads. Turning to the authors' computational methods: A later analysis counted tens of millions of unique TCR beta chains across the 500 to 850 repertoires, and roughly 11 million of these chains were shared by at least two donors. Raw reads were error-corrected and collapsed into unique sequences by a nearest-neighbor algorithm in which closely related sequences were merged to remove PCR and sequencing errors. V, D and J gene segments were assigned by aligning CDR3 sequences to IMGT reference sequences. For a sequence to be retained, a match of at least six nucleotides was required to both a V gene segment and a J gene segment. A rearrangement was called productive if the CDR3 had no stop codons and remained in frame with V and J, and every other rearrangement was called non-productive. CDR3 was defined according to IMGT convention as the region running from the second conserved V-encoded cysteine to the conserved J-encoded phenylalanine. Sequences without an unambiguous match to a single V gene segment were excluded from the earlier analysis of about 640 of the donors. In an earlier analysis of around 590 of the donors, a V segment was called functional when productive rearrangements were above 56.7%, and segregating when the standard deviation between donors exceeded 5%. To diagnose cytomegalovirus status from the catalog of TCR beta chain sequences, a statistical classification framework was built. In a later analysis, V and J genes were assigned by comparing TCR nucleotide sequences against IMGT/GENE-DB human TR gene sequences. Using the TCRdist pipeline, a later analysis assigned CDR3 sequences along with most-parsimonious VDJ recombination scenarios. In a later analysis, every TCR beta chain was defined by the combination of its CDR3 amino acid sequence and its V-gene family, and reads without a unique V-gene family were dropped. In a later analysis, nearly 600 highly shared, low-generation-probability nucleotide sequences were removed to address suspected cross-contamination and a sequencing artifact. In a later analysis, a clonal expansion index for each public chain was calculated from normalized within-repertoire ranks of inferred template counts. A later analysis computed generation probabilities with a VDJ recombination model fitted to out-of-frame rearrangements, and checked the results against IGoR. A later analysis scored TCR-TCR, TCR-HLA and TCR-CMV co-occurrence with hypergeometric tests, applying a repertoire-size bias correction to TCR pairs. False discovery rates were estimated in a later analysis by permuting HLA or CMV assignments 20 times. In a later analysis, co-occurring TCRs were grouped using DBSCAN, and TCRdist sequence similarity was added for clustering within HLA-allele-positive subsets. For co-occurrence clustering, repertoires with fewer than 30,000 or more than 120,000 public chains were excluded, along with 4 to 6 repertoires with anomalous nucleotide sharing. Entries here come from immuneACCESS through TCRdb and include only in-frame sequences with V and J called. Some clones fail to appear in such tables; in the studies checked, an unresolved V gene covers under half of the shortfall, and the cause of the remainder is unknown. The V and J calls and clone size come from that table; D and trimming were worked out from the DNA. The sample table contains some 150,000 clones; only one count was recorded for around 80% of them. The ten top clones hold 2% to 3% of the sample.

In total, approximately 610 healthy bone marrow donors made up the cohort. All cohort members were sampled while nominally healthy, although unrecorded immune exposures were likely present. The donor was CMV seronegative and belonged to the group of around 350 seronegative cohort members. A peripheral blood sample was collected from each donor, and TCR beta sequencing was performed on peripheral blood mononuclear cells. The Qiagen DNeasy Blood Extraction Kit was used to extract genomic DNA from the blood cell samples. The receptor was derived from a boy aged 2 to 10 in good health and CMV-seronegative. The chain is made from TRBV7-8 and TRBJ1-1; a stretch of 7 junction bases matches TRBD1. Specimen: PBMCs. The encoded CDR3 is CASSPGQGAEAFF. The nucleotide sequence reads TGTGCCAGCAGCCCCGGTCAGGGGGCTGAAGCTTTCTTT.